The sequence of this T cell receptor (beta chain) was determined in a study of OX40 agonist ivuxolimab in advanced cancers. The study in broad terms: Ivuxolimab, which targeted the costimulatory receptor OX40 (CD134), was an agonistic, fully human IgG2 monoclonal antibody. Of the approximately 50 dose-escalation patients, hepatocellular carcinoma was present in about 20, melanoma in roughly 15, renal cell carcinoma in 9 and head and neck cancer in 9. Three dose-escalation patients achieved partial responses, one with hepatocellular carcinoma and two with cutaneous melanoma. Intravenous ivuxolimab was administered to patients every 2 weeks at six dose levels: 0.01, 0.1, 0.3, 1.5, 3 and 10 mg/kg. The paper describes the monotherapy dose-escalation part (N ≈ 51 patients) of the phase I trial of ivuxolimab. Peripheral TCRbeta sequencing was intended to test whether TCR sequence diversity was altered and clonal T-cell expansion was caused by ivuxolimab. In the dose-escalation cohort, nearly 85% of patients were male, and the mean age was 60 years with a range of about 20 to 80. Patients were allowed to have had prior anti-PD-1, anti-PD-L1 or anti-CTLA-4 therapy, and approximately 40% of the dose-escalation patients had previously received checkpoint inhibitors. General conclusions and limits of the study: In partial responders in the 0.1-3.0 mg/kg groups, normalized peripheral clonal expansion was found to be among the lowest, especially among CD8+ T cells. The antigen specificity of the clonally expanded peripheral T cells was not determined. Low levels of normalized T-cell clonal expansion were also shown by some nonresponding patients. At doses of 0.1 to 3.0 mg/kg, clonal expansion of both CD4+ and CD8+ T cells in blood was seen between baseline and week 6. After ivuxolimab, CD8+ T cells had more expanded clones than CD4+ T cells on average.

Genomic DNA was isolated from the sorted cells so that the TCRbeta CDR3 region could be sequenced. TCRbeta CDR3 regions were sequenced using the immunoSEQ Assay. The source is immuneACCESS, and TCRdb retained only in-frame sequences with V and J called. Part of the clones is not carried over; for the studies checked, unresolved V genes explain less than half of this, and the remainder is unexplained. The sample includes roughly 60,000 clones, with roughly 81% observed a single time. The top ten clonotypes cover 4.7% of the sample. Patients with a history of autoimmune disease or receiving systemic immunosuppression were excluded from the trial. Peripheral blood for TCR sequencing was drawn from every dose cohort at baseline, at cycle 4 day 1 and at cycle 7 day 1. Samples came from an open-label, multicenter, first-in-human phase I dose-escalation trial of ivuxolimab. Adults with locally advanced or metastatic melanoma, renal cell carcinoma, hepatocellular carcinoma or head and neck squamous cell carcinoma were enrolled in the trial. Before TCR sequencing, CD4+ and CD8+ T cells were separately sorted from peripheral blood.

Points on this clone: Its antigen remains unidentified. Per-base quality was not reported, and no clone a single base away is much larger than it.

Based on the germline V gene, the CDR1 and CDR2 sequences are MRHNA and SNTAGT. The CDR3 sequence holds 14 residues, the cysteine and phenylalanine included. The CDR3 DNA has 42 bases and is translated from base 1. V was cut back by 6 bases and J by 2 bases, leaving a gap of 13 bases between them. The receptor's source is an adult with an advanced solid tumor such as melanoma, head and neck, liver or kidney cancer. The specimen was CD4+ or CD8+ T cells sorted from blood, collected in a trial of the OX40 agonist ivuxolimab. The chain was built from TRBV6-4 and TRBJ1-2; matching of 6 bases hints at TRBD1 as the D gene. CDR3 sequence: CASRHRVNNYGYTF. The DNA sequence is given as TGTGCCAGCAGACACAGGGTTAACAACTATGGCTACACCTTC.